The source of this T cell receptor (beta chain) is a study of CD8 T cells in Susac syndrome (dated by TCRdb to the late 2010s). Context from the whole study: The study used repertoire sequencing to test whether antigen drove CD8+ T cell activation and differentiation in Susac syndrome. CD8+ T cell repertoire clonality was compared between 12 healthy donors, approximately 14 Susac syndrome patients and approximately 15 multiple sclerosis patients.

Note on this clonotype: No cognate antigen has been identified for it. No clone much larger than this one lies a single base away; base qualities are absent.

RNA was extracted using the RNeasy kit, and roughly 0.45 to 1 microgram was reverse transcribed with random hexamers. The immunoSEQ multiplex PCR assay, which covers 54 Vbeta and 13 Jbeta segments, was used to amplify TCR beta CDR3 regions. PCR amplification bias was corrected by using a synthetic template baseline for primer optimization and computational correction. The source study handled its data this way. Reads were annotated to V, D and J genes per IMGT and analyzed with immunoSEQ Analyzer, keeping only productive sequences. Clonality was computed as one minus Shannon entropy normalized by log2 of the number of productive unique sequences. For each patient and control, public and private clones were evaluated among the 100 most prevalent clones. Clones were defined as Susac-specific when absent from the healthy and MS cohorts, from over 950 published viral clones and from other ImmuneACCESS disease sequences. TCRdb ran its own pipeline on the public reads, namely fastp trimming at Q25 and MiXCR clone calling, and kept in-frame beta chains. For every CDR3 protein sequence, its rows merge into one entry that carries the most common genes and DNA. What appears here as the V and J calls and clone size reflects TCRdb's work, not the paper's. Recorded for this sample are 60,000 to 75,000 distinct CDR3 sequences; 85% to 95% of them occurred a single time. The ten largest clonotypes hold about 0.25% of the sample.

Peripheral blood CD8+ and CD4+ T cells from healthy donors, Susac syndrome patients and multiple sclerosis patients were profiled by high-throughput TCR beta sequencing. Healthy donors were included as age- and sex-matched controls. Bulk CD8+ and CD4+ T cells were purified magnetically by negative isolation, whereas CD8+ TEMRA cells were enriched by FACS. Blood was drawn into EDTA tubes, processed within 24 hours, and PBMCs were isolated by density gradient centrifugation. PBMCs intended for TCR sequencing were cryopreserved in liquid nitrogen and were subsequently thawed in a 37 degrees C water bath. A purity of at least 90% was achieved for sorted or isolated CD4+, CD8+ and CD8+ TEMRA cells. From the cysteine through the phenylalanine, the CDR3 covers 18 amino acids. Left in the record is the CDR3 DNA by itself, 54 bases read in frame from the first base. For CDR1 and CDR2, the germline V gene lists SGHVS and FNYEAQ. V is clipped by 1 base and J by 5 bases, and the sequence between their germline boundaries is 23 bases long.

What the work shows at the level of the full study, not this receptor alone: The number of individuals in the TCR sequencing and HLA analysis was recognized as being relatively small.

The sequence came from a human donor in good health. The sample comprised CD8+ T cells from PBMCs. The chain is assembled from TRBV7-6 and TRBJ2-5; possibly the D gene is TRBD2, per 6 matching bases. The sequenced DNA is TGTGCCAGCAGCTTAGACCCCGTAGGGCCCCGGAGCGGGGAGACCCAGTACTTC. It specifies CASSLDPVGPRSGETQYF.